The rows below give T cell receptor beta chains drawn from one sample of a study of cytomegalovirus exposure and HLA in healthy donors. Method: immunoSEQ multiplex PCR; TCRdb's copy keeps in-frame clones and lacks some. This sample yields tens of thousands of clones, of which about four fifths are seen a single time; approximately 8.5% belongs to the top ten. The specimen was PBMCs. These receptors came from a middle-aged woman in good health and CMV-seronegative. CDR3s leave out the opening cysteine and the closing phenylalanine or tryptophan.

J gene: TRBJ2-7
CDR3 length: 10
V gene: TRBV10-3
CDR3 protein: ASRDSSYEQY

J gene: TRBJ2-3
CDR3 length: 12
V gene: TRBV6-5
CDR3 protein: ASSKGGVTDTQY

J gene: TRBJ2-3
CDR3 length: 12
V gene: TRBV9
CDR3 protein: ASSAGQGLNTQY

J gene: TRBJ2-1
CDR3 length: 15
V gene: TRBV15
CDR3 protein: ATSRDFPGQGMDEQF

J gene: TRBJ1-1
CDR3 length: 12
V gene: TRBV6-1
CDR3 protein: ASSENIDSTEAF

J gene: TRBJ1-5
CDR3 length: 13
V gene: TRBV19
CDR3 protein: ASRGTVNSNQPQH

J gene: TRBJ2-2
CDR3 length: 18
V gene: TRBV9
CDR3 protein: ASSVAFQLTGGGNTGELF

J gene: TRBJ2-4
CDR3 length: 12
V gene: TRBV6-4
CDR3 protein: ASSVLAGGDIQY

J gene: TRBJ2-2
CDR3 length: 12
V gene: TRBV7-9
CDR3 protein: ASSRDSNTGELF

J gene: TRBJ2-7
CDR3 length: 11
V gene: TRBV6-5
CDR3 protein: ASSYRTGYEQY

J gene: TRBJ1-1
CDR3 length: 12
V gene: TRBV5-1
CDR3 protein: ASSAGQMNTEAF

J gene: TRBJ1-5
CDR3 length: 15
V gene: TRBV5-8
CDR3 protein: ASSPRTGVKGNQPQH

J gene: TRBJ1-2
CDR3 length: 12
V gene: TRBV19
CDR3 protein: ASSTGGTGYGYT

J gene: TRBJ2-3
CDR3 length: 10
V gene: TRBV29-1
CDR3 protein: SVRGSTDTQY

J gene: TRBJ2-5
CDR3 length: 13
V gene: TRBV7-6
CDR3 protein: ASSLGPSGGETQY

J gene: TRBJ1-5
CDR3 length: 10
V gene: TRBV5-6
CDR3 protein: ASSLRVQPQH

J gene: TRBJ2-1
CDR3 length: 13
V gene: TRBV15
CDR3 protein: ATSLGTGGIYEQF

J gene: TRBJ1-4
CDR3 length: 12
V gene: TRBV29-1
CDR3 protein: SVEDRTANEKLF

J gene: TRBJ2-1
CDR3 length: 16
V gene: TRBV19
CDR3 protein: ASSILIPGQVPYNEQF

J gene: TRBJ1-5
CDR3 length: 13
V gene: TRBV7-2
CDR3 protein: ASSLVAGRDQPQH